Below, 2 T cell receptor beta chains from the same sample are listed, as sequenced in a study of T cell repertoires in cytomegalovirus infection. TCRdb reprocessed the reads with MiXCR, giving one entry per CDR3 protein. The sample shows around 740,000 distinct CDR3 sequences, approximately 34% of them seen only once. Sequencing was carried out using PBMCs. The origin of the receptors is a human donor in good health (CMV status not recorded). Some clones in this sample may be carry-over from other donors' samples.

The J gene is TRBJ2-3, the V gene TRBV27, with TRBD2 matching over 8 bases. The germline gives CDR1 MNHEY, CDR2 SMNVEV (reference sequence). V gave up 2 bases and J gave up 7 bases; unmatched junction bases: 8. There are 15 residues in the CDR3. The CDR3 loop reads CASSLSGGGINTQYF. The CDR3, as DNA: TGTGCCAGCAGTTTAAGTGGCGGGGGGATAAATACGCAGTATTTT.

CDR3 coding DNA: TGCGCCAGCAGACGGACAGAAGAAGAGACCCAGTACTTC. It yields the protein CASRRTEEETQYF. This chain connects TRBV23-1 to TRBJ2-5; TRBD1 might be the D (6 bases). TRBV23-1 is placed among ORFs of uncertain function. CDR3 length: 13 residues. V was trimmed by 6 bases and J by 3 bases, leaving 11 bases between them.